Below are 5 T cell receptor beta chains sequenced from a single sample in a study of OX40 agonist ivuxolimab in advanced cancers. Assay: immunoSEQ multiplex PCR; the TCRdb copy retains only in-frame clones and omits some. The top ten clones hold 0.8% to 1.2% of a sample with some 70,000 clones, roughly 90% of them seen once. The sample here was CD4+ or CD8+ T cells sorted from blood, taken in a trial of the OX40 agonist ivuxolimab. Every receptor here comes from an adult with an advanced solid tumor such as melanoma, head and neck, liver or kidney cancer.

This clone appeared once. The chain carries TRBV10-1 and TRBJ2-5; no clear D. The tail of the sequence fits TRBJ2-7 better, so the J call may be wrong. The CDR3 contains 12 residues. The germline V gene has CDR1 WNHNN and CDR2 SYGVQD (reference sequence). CDR3 in DNA: TGCGCCAGCAGTGACGGATCCTACGAGCAGTACTTC. Protein: CASSDGSYEQYF.

The chain couples TRBV5-1 to TRBJ2-3; D remains unclear. V lost 1 base and J 2 bases, leaving 8 bases between the germline ends. CDR1 is SGHRS, CDR2 YFSETQ, per germline. The CDR3 has 14 residues. The CDR3 coding sequence is TGCGCCAGCAGCTTGAGTCTAGACACAGATACGCAGTATTTT. The encoded protein is CASSLSLDTDTQYF. The variable domain in full, completed from reference TRBV5-1 and TRBJ2-3, reads KAGVTQTPRYLIKTRGQQVTLSCSPISGHRSVSWYQQTPGQGLQFLFEYFSETQRNKGNFPGRFSGRQFSNSRSEMNVSTLELGDSALYLCASSLSLDTDTQYFGPGTRLTVL.

V usage is TRBV10-1 and J usage is TRBJ1-1; tentative D call: TRBD1 (5 bases). CDR1 and CDR2 from the germline V gene are WNHNN and SYGVQD (reference sequence). V was pared by 3 bases and J by 5 bases, with 13 bases between. There are 14 residues in the CDR3. The CDR3: CASSEPGEPTEAFF. The CDR3 region has the DNA TGCGCCAGCAGTGAACCGGGGGAGCCTACTGAAGCTTTCTTT.

V and J are TRBV6-1 and TRBJ1-2; TRBD1 might be the D (6 bases). This CDR3 is built from 14 residues. The V gene lost 7 bases and the J gene lost 5 bases, with 17 bases spanning the gap. Germline assignment: CDR1 MNHNS and CDR2 SASEGT. The CDR3 protein is CASIVAEGVYGYTF. CDR3 nucleotide sequence: TGTGCCAGCATAGTCGCAGAGGGGGTTTATGGCTACACCTTC.

The V and J genes are TRBV19 and TRBJ1-4; D remains unclear. Germline V gene lookup returns CDR1 LNHDA and CDR2 SQIVND (reference sequence). Trimming removed 7 bases at V and 7 bases at J, with 16 bases between. The CDR3 is 14 amino acids. The CDR3, as DNA: TGTGCCAGTAATCCAAGGTCAAATGGTGAAAAACTGTTTTTT. Amino acid sequence: CASNPRSNGEKLFF.